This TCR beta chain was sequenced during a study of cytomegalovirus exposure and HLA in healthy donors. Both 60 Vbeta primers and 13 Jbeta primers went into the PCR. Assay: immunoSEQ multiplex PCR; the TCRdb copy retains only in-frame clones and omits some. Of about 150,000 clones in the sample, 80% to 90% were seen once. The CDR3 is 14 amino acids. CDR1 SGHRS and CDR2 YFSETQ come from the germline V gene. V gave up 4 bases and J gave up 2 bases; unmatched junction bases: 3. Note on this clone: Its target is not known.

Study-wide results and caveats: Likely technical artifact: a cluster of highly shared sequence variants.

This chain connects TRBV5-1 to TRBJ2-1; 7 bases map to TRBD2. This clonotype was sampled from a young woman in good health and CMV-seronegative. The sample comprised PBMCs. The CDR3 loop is CASSPAGPYNEQFF. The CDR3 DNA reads TGCGCCAGCAGCCCAGCGGGACCCTACAATGAGCAGTTCTTC.